Described below is a single T cell receptor (beta chain) sequence and its context. This record belongs to a study of cytomegalovirus exposure and HLA in healthy donors. There are 17 residues in the CDR3. Germline loops: CDR1 ENHRY, CDR2 SYGVKD. With V trimmed by 4 bases and J by 5 bases, 12 bases remained unmatched. The PCR made use of 60 Vbeta and 13 Jbeta primers. The method was immunoSEQ multiplex PCR; TCRdb's version includes in-frame clones alone and lacks a portion of them. The table for this sample gives 130,000 or so clones. The J gene is TRBJ2-3, the V gene TRBV10-3; TRBD2 matches at 10 bases. The clonotype originates from a woman aged 40 to 49 in good health and CMV-seronegative. The sample was PBMCs. The CDR3 reads CAISGVVAGGEGDTQYF. DNA of the CDR3: TGTGCCATCAGTGGAGTGGTAGCGGGGGGCGAAGGAGATACGCAGTATTTT.